A selection of T cell receptor beta chains follows, all from one sample in a study of blood T cell repertoires in COVID-19. Assay: immunoSEQ multiplex PCR; the TCRdb copy retains only in-frame clones and omits some. Here the sample spans 39,000 or so clones, 81% being singletons. The material sequenced was peripheral blood. Every receptor here comes from a man in his forties or fifties with active or convalescent COVID-19. The CDR3 runs from the conserved cysteine through the conserved F or W. The D gene is left open where the match is weak. Clone size is shown for a subset of rows, as once, few, many or a class of expanded clone.

d_call | j_call | v_call | cdr3_length | clone_size | cdr3_nt | cdr3_aa
NA | TRBJ1-6 | TRBV11-3 | 13 | NA | TGTGCCAGCAGCCTAGGTGAGGGTTCACCCCTCCACTTT | CASSLGEGSPLHF
TRBD1 | TRBJ1-6 | TRBV9 | 16 | NA | TGTGCCAGCAGCGCCCTGGACAGGGGACAAAATTCACCCCTCCACTTT | CASSALDRGQNSPLHF
NA | TRBJ1-1 | TRBV6-5 | 13 | NA | TGTGCCAGCAGCTACGAGGGCAGTACTGAAGCTTTCTTT | CASSYEGSTEAFF
NA | TRBJ2-3 | TRBV27 | 15 | once | TGTGCCAGCAGTCCCTTAGGGGCGGGGTTAGATACGCAGTATTTT | CASSPLGAGLDTQYF
NA | TRBJ1-5 | TRBV12-3/TRBV12-4 | 12 | NA | TGTGCCAGCAGTTTACTCAATCAGCCCCAGCATTTT | CASSLLNQPQHF
TRBD1 | TRBJ1-5 | TRBV6-5 | 12 | once | TGTGCCAGCAGTAGAACAGGGGAGCCCCAGCATTTT | CASSRTGEPQHF
NA | TRBJ2-1 | TRBV3-1/TRBV3-2 | 11 | NA | TGTGCCAGCAGCCAAGTCTATGAGCAGTTCTTC | CASSQVYEQFF
TRBD1 | TRBJ1-5 | TRBV12-3/TRBV12-4 | 13 | NA | TGTGCCAGCAGTCAGGGGGCAGCGCAGCCCCAGCATTTT | CASSQGAAQPQHF
NA | TRBJ1-1 | TRBV24-1 | 13 | few | TGTGCCACCAGTGATGTAGGAGGGACTGAAGCTTTCTTT | CATSDVGGTEAFF
NA | TRBJ2-7 | TRBV5-1 | 15 | NA | TGCGCCAGCAGTTACAGGTCCCTAGGGTCCTACGAGCAGTACTTC | CASSYRSLGSYEQYF
TRBD1 | TRBJ2-4 | TRBV2 | 13 | NA | TGTGCCAGCAGTGGACAGGGGCGCCGGTCTCAGTACTTC | CASSGQGRRSQYF
NA | TRBJ1-2 | TRBV29-1 | 12 | NA | TGCAGCGTTGAGACAGATAACTATGGCTACACCTTC | CSVETDNYGYTF
NA | TRBJ2-1 | TRBV9 | 17 | NA | TGTGCCAGCAGCGCCCGAGGGGGTGACTTCTCCTACAATGAGCAGTTCTTC | CASSARGGDFSYNEQFF
NA | TRBJ1-4 | TRBV30 | 13 | NA | TGTGCCTGGAGGTCAGGGGCTGGGGAAAAACTGTTTTTT | CAWRSGAGEKLFF
TRBD1 | TRBJ1-1 | TRBV12-3/TRBV12-4 | 12 | NA | TGTGCCAGCAGTGGGACAGGAGGGCAAGCTTTCTTT | CASSGTGGQAFF
NA | TRBJ1-2 | TRBV5-1 | 12 | NA | TGCGCCAGCAGCAGCCAGGGGAGCGGCTACACCTTC | CASSSQGSGYTF
TRBD2 | TRBJ2-4 | TRBV7-2 | 15 | NA | TGTGCCAGCAGCTACTCGGGGGGGGCCGGAAACATTCAGTACTTC | CASSYSGGAGNIQYF